A selection of T cell receptor beta chains follows, all from one sample in a study of T-cell memory formation after mild COVID-19. TCRdb ran MiXCR on the 5' RACE reads and lists one entry per CDR3 protein. The data contain under 200,000 distinct CDR3 sequences, 31% of them singletons. The sample was PBMCs or a T cell subset sorted from them (not recorded which). The receptors derive from an adult woman who had mild COVID-19 (a few samples of this study predate the infection). Cell type and time point are not known. The CDR3 runs from the conserved cysteine through the conserved F or W. The D gene is left open where the match is weak. Where a row states a size, it is once, few, many or the class of an expanded clone; other rows omit it.

v_gene: TRBV4-1; len: 15; d_gene: NA; j_gene: TRBJ1-2; abundance: few; CDR3nt: TGCGCCAGCAGCCAAGATAAAGCGGGGGCGTTTGGCTACACCTTC; CDR3aa: CASSQDKAGAFGYTF
v_gene: TRBV5-6; len: 12; d_gene: TRBD1; j_gene: TRBJ1-1; abundance: few; CDR3nt: TGTGCCAGCAGCTTGACCAGGGGGGAAGCTTTCTTT; CDR3aa: CASSLTRGEAFF
v_gene: TRBV5-8; len: 16; d_gene: TRBD2; j_gene: TRBJ2-7; abundance: NA; CDR3nt: TGTGCCAGCACCCCAACCGGGGGGACCGGGACCTACGAGCAGTACTTC; CDR3aa: CASTPTGGTGTYEQYF
v_gene: TRBV2; len: 13; d_gene: NA; j_gene: TRBJ2-7; abundance: NA; CDR3nt: TGTGCCAGCAGTGGGGACCAGTCCTACGAGCAGTACTTC; CDR3aa: CASSGDQSYEQYF
v_gene: TRBV5-1; len: 18; d_gene: NA; j_gene: TRBJ2-5; abundance: NA; CDR3nt: TGCGCCAGCAGCTTCCACCTGCGACCGGGACCTTCGGAAGAGACCCAGTACTTC; CDR3aa: CASSFHLRPGPSEETQYF
v_gene: TRBV11-2; len: 16; d_gene: NA; j_gene: TRBJ2-3; abundance: few; CDR3nt: TGTGCCAGCAGATTAAGGGGAATTCTTGGCACAGATACGCAGTATTTT; CDR3aa: CASRLRGILGTDTQYF
v_gene: TRBV12-3/TRBV12-4; len: 13; d_gene: NA; j_gene: TRBJ1-2; abundance: NA; CDR3nt: TGTGCCAGCAGTTTAAGGGCGAGATATGGCTACACCTTC; CDR3aa: CASSLRARYGYTF
v_gene: TRBV7-9; len: 10; d_gene: NA; j_gene: TRBJ2-1; abundance: NA; CDR3nt: TGTGCCAGCCCCTCCCAAGAGCAGTTCTTC; CDR3aa: CASPSQEQFF
v_gene: TRBV7-8; len: 14; d_gene: TRBD2; j_gene: TRBJ2-1; abundance: NA; CDR3nt: TGTGCCAGCAGCCTTAGCGGGGGGGCCGATGAGCAGTTCTTC; CDR3aa: CASSLSGGADEQFF
v_gene: TRBV5-8; len: 17; d_gene: TRBD1; j_gene: TRBJ1-5; abundance: NA; CDR3nt: TGTGCCAGCAGCCCGTCCGGGACAGGGCTCGGCAATCAGCCCCAGCATTTT; CDR3aa: CASSPSGTGLGNQPQHF
v_gene: TRBV7-9; len: 15; d_gene: TRBD1; j_gene: TRBJ1-6; abundance: NA; CDR3nt: TGTGCCAGCAGCTTAATTGGGACAGGGGGTTCACCCCTCCACTTT; CDR3aa: CASSLIGTGGSPLHF
v_gene: TRBV20-1; len: 13; d_gene: NA; j_gene: TRBJ2-5; abundance: NA; CDR3nt: TGCAGTGCCGGTCCGGGGTACCAAGAGACCCAGTACTTC; CDR3aa: CSAGPGYQETQYF
v_gene: TRBV20-1; len: 13; d_gene: TRBD2; j_gene: TRBJ2-1; abundance: medium-sized; CDR3nt: TGCAGTGCTAGATCGGGAGGGGACGTTGAGCAGTTCTTC; CDR3aa: CSARSGGDVEQFF
v_gene: TRBV12-3/TRBV12-4; len: 15; d_gene: NA; j_gene: TRBJ1-2; abundance: NA; CDR3nt: TGTGCCAGCAGCGTTTTGGGGGCGAGGAACTATGGCTACACCTTC; CDR3aa: CASSVLGARNYGYTF
v_gene: TRBV25-1; len: 13; d_gene: NA; j_gene: TRBJ1-2; abundance: few; CDR3nt: TGTGCCAGCAGTGAATTGGGGATCTATGGCTACACCTTC; CDR3aa: CASSELGIYGYTF
v_gene: TRBV29-1; len: 12; d_gene: NA; j_gene: TRBJ2-7; abundance: few; CDR3nt: TGCAGCGTTGGCTGGGGTACCTACGAGCAGTACTTC; CDR3aa: CSVGWGTYEQYF
v_gene: TRBV7-6; len: 16; d_gene: NA; j_gene: TRBJ1-6; abundance: few; CDR3nt: TGTGCCAGCAGCTTAGCTTTCGGGGGGCGAAATTCACCCCTCCACTTT; CDR3aa: CASSLAFGGRNSPLHF
v_gene: TRBV5-6; len: 13; d_gene: TRBD1; j_gene: TRBJ1-5; abundance: NA; CDR3nt: TGTGCCAGCAGTTCCGACAGGGTTCAGCCCCAGCATTTT; CDR3aa: CASSSDRVQPQHF
v_gene: TRBV9; len: 15; d_gene: TRBD1; j_gene: TRBJ1-2; abundance: NA; CDR3nt: TGTGCCAGCAGCGTAAAAGGACAGGGGAACCTGGGCTACACCTTC; CDR3aa: CASSVKGQGNLGYTF
v_gene: TRBV6-2/TRBV6-3; len: 17; d_gene: TRBD2; j_gene: TRBJ2-2; abundance: many; CDR3nt: TGTGCCAGCAGTCCCCCTACGGGAGGGCCTTACACCGGGGAGCTGTTTTTT; CDR3aa: CASSPPTGGPYTGELFF
v_gene: TRBV29-1; len: 15; d_gene: NA; j_gene: TRBJ1-1; abundance: NA; CDR3nt: TGCAGCGCGGGGTATAGGCTTTACATGAACACTGAAGCTTTCTTT; CDR3aa: CSAGYRLYMNTEAFF
v_gene: TRBV29-1; len: 13; d_gene: TRBD1; j_gene: TRBJ2-3; abundance: NA; CDR3nt: TGCAGCGTTGAAGGGGGACAGACAGATACGCAGTATTTT; CDR3aa: CSVEGGQTDTQYF
v_gene: TRBV7-9; len: 15; d_gene: NA; j_gene: TRBJ1-4; abundance: NA; CDR3nt: TGTGCCAGCAGCTTTTCCAGCGGAATTAATGAAAAACTGTTTTTT; CDR3aa: CASSFSSGINEKLFF
v_gene: TRBV7-9; len: 15; d_gene: NA; j_gene: TRBJ2-1; abundance: few; CDR3nt: TGTGCCAGCACCTTCGCACAGGGACCTTACAATGAGCAGTTCTTC; CDR3aa: CASTFAQGPYNEQFF
v_gene: TRBV7-8; len: 12; d_gene: NA; j_gene: TRBJ1-2; abundance: many; CDR3nt: TGTGCCAGCAGCGGGAGGATCGGAGGCTACACCTTC; CDR3aa: CASSGRIGGYTF
v_gene: TRBV2; len: 15; d_gene: NA; j_gene: TRBJ2-3; abundance: few; CDR3nt: TGTGCCAGCAGTGAAGCTAGGCTCGATAGGGGTACGCAGTATTTT; CDR3aa: CASSEARLDRGTQYF
v_gene: TRBV16; len: 12; d_gene: NA; j_gene: TRBJ1-4; abundance: NA; CDR3nt: TGTGCCAGCAGCGGCGTGGGACTAAAATTGTTTTTT; CDR3aa: CASSGVGLKLFF
v_gene: TRBV6-5; len: 14; d_gene: NA; j_gene: TRBJ2-6; abundance: NA; CDR3nt: TGTGCCAGCAGTTTGCTCGAAGGGGCCAACGTCCTGACTTTC; CDR3aa: CASSLLEGANVLTF
v_gene: TRBV10-3; len: 13; d_gene: NA; j_gene: TRBJ1-5; abundance: few; CDR3nt: TGTGCCATCAGTGAAGTTGAAGGCCAGCCCCAGCATTTT; CDR3aa: CAISEVEGQPQHF
v_gene: TRBV15; len: 12; d_gene: NA; j_gene: TRBJ2-5; abundance: NA; CDR3nt: TGTGCCACCAGCAGAGATACCGAGACCCAGTACTTC; CDR3aa: CATSRDTETQYF
v_gene: TRBV7-9; len: 13; d_gene: NA; j_gene: TRBJ2-1; abundance: few; CDR3nt: TGTGCCAGCAGCTTAGGACAGGCGTTTGAGCAGTTCTTC; CDR3aa: CASSLGQAFEQFF
v_gene: TRBV24-1; len: 14; d_gene: TRBD1; j_gene: TRBJ1-2; abundance: NA; CDR3nt: TGTGCCACCAGTGACCCCGGGACAGGGTATGGCTACACCTTC; CDR3aa: CATSDPGTGYGYTF
v_gene: TRBV20-1; len: 13; d_gene: NA; j_gene: TRBJ2-7; abundance: NA; CDR3nt: TGCAGTGCTAGATCTCGGATATCCTACGAGCAGTACTTC; CDR3aa: CSARSRISYEQYF
v_gene: TRBV7-9; len: 15; d_gene: NA; j_gene: TRBJ2-3; abundance: few; CDR3nt: TGTGCCAGCAGCTTAGAGGCGGGGGCTAGAGATACGCAGTATTTT; CDR3aa: CASSLEAGARDTQYF
v_gene: TRBV5-5; len: 15; d_gene: TRBD2; j_gene: TRBJ2-1; abundance: NA; CDR3nt: TGTGCCAGCAGCTCAATAGCGGGGGGGCTTAATGAGCAGTTCTTC; CDR3aa: CASSSIAGGLNEQFF
v_gene: TRBV20-1; len: 12; d_gene: TRBD1; j_gene: TRBJ1-2; abundance: few; CDR3nt: TGCAGCAGTGACAGGGCCCACTATGGCTACACCTTC; CDR3aa: CSSDRAHYGYTF
v_gene: TRBV6-2/TRBV6-3; len: 13; d_gene: NA; j_gene: TRBJ1-1; abundance: NA; CDR3nt: TGTGCCAGCGCGCCACAGGGGAACACTGAAGCTTTCTTT; CDR3aa: CASAPQGNTEAFF
v_gene: TRBV6-5; len: 14; d_gene: TRBD2; j_gene: TRBJ2-7; abundance: few; CDR3nt: TGTGCCAGCACGTCGGGACTAGCGGGGGGAGAGCAGTACTTC; CDR3aa: CASTSGLAGGEQYF
v_gene: TRBV5-5; len: 15; d_gene: NA; j_gene: TRBJ1-5; abundance: NA; CDR3nt: TGTGCCAGCAGCTTGGGATCAGACCGCAATCAGCCCCAGCATTTT; CDR3aa: CASSLGSDRNQPQHF
v_gene: TRBV20-1; len: 13; d_gene: NA; j_gene: TRBJ2-5; abundance: few; CDR3nt: TGCAGTGCTAGATTTTGGCCCCAAGAGACCCAGTACTTC; CDR3aa: CSARFWPQETQYF
v_gene: TRBV11-2; len: 15; d_gene: NA; j_gene: TRBJ2-6; abundance: NA; CDR3nt: TGTGCCAGCAGCCCCGGGGTCTCTGGGGCCAACGTCCTGACTTTC; CDR3aa: CASSPGVSGANVLTF
v_gene: TRBV11-2; len: 16; d_gene: NA; j_gene: TRBJ2-3; abundance: NA; CDR3nt: TGTGCCAGCAGCTCCCGTGGGGTATCCAGCACAGATACGCAGTATTTT; CDR3aa: CASSSRGVSSTDTQYF
v_gene: TRBV5-1; len: 16; d_gene: NA; j_gene: TRBJ2-2; abundance: NA; CDR3nt: TGCGCCAGCAGCCCGTTACTACCCACGAACACCGGGGAGCTGTTTTTT; CDR3aa: CASSPLLPTNTGELFF
v_gene: TRBV5-1; len: 20; d_gene: NA; j_gene: TRBJ2-6; abundance: NA; CDR3nt: TGCGCCAGCAGTTATACCCCTAACAGTGGTGACCCCTCTGGGGCCAACGTCCTGACTTTC; CDR3aa: CASSYTPNSGDPSGANVLTF
v_gene: TRBV6-5; len: 14; d_gene: NA; j_gene: TRBJ2-7; abundance: NA; CDR3nt: TGTGCCAGCAGGCGGACCAGGAGCTCCTACGAGCAGTACTTC; CDR3aa: CASRRTRSSYEQYF
v_gene: TRBV29-1; len: 14; d_gene: TRBD1; j_gene: TRBJ2-7; abundance: few; CDR3nt: TGCAGCCACGTATCAGGACAGGGCCCTCACGAGCAGTACTTC; CDR3aa: CSHVSGQGPHEQYF